This T cell receptor (beta chain) comes out of a study of cytomegalovirus exposure and HLA in healthy donors. Germline assignment: CDR1 SGHAT and CDR2 FQNNGV. The CDR3 has 12 amino acids. V was cut by 0 bases and J by 8 bases, with 7 bases left in between. The PCR employed 60 Vbeta primers together with 13 Jbeta primers. Assay: immunoSEQ multiplex PCR; the TCRdb copy retains only in-frame clones and omits some. The data show about 160,000 clones, 70% to 85% seen once. Input material: PBMCs. The rearrangement links TRBV11-2 to TRBJ1-1; weak D call: TRBD1 (5 bases). This clonotype was sampled from a man aged 35-49 years in good health and CMV-seronegative. CDR3 region: CASSLEDREAFF. The CDR3 DNA follows: TGTGCCAGCAGCTTAGAAGACAGAGAAGCTTTCTTT.